A selection of T cell receptor beta chains follows, all from one sample in a study of cytomegalovirus exposure and HLA in healthy donors. Generated by immunoSEQ multiplex PCR, the TCRdb table keeps only in-frame clones and is missing some. The sample carries about 120,000 clones, roughly 69% recorded once. The sequenced material came from PBMCs. These receptors originate from a woman between 40 and 55 years old in good health and CMV-seropositive. Both conserved end residues are part of each CDR3. A D gene is named only where the DNA matches it firmly. Clone size is stated in some rows and not others, as once, few, many or a class when expanded.

>TRBV11-2|TRBD1|once|TRBJ1-3
CASVRDSGNTIYF
TGTGCCAGCGTCCGGGACAGCGGAAACACCATATATTTT
>TRBV30|TRBD1|NA|TRBJ1-1
CAWSFSQGAEAFF
TGTGCCTGGAGTTTTAGTCAGGGGGCTGAAGCTTTCTTT
>TRBV5-1|TRBD2|NA|TRBJ2-7
CASRQGLAIYEQYF
TGCGCCAGCAGGCAAGGACTAGCTATCTACGAGCAGTACTTC
>TRBV29-1|TRBD1|NA|TRBJ1-2
CSVEDTLGQGLLDYGYTF
TGCAGCGTTGAAGATACTTTGGGACAGGGGCTCTTGGACTATGGCTACACCTTC
>TRBV6-1|TRBD2|NA|TRBJ2-1
CASTDGTSGGREQFF
TGTGCCAGCACCGACGGGACTAGCGGGGGTCGGGAGCAGTTCTTC
>TRBV4-3|NA|NA|TRBJ1-4
CASSQDLGRGNEKLFF
TGCGCCAGCAGCCAAGATCTGGGGCGGGGTAATGAAAAACTGTTTTTT
>TRBV5-4|TRBD2|NA|TRBJ2-7
CASSSGTSGVYEQYF
TGTGCCAGCAGCTCCGGGACTAGCGGGGTTTACGAGCAGTACTTC
>TRBV14|TRBD2|NA|TRBJ2-7
CASSQDIAGGPYEQYF
TGTGCCAGCAGCCAAGATATAGCGGGAGGGCCCTACGAGCAGTACTTC
>TRBV2|TRBD2|NA|TRBJ2-5
CASSFGRGQETQYF
TGTGCCAGCAGTTTCGGGAGGGGGCAAGAGACCCAGTACTTC
>TRBV9|TRBD1|NA|TRBJ2-3
CASSIWTGGTDTQYF
TGTGCCAGCAGCATCTGGACAGGGGGCACAGATACGCAGTATTTT
>TRBV27|NA|few|TRBJ2-3
CASRTEGGGALHTQYF
TGTGCCAGCAGGACCGAAGGAGGGGGGGCGCTTCATACGCAGTATTTT
>TRBV4-1|TRBD1|NA|TRBJ1-5
CASSQGQGRSNQPQHF
TGCGCCAGCAGCCAAGGACAGGGTAGGAGCAATCAGCCCCAGCATTTT
>TRBV5-1|NA|NA|TRBJ2-2
CASSLLNLAPGELFF
TGCGCCAGCAGCTTGCTGAACCTAGCCCCCGGGGAGCTGTTTTTT
>TRBV7-9|NA|once|TRBJ2-4
CASTHDGGGENIQYF
TGTGCCAGCACCCACGATGGAGGAGGGGAAAACATTCAGTACTTC
>TRBV15|TRBD2|NA|TRBJ2-4
CATSGGLAGGPGSLLAKNIQYF
TGTGCCACCAGCGGAGGACTAGCGGGAGGTCCTGGTTCCCTTTTAGCCAAAAACATTCAGTACTTC
>TRBV2|TRBD1|NA|TRBJ2-7
CASIKDREYEQYF
TGTGCCAGCATTAAGGACAGGGAATACGAGCAGTACTTC
>TRBV5-6|NA|NA|TRBJ1-1
CASSLGTGYKNTEAFF
TGTGCCAGCAGCTTGGGTACAGGGTATAAGAACACTGAAGCTTTCTTT
>TRBV2|TRBD1|NA|TRBJ1-2
CASREVGTVYGYTF
TGTGCCAGCAGGGAGGTAGGGACAGTCTATGGCTACACCTTC
>TRBV4-2|TRBD2|NA|TRBJ2-5
CASSQVTGLALEQYF
TGTGCCAGCAGCCAAGTAACGGGACTAGCTCTTGAGCAGTACTTC
>TRBV7-9|NA|NA|TRBJ1-2
CASSLGANYGYTF
TGTGCCAGCAGCTTAGGGGCGAACTATGGCTACACCTTC
>TRBV27|NA|NA|TRBJ2-7
CASSSTPPGAYEQYF
TGTGCCAGCAGCTCAACCCCGCCAGGGGCATACGAGCAGTACTTC
>TRBV29-1|TRBD1|NA|TRBJ1-1
CSAIDRGRVTEAFF
TGCAGCGCTATTGACAGGGGGCGGGTCACTGAAGCTTTCTTT
>TRBV6-5|TRBD1|few|TRBJ1-1
CASSYSQGASFTEAFF
TGTGCCAGCAGTTACTCCCAGGGGGCTTCGTTTACTGAAGCTTTCTTT
>TRBV6-5|NA|NA|TRBJ2-7
CASSYSGGMGEQYF
TGTGCCAGCAGTTACTCAGGGGGAATGGGAGAGCAGTACTTC
>TRBV4-1|TRBD2|few|TRBJ2-2
CASSQAGGPNTGELFF
TGCGCCAGCAGCCAAGCGGGAGGGCCGAACACCGGGGAGCTGTTTTTT
>TRBV5-1|TRBD2|once|TRBJ2-3
CASDLLAGGFDTQYF
TGCGCCAGCGACCTATTAGCGGGAGGTTTTGATACGCAGTATTTT
>TRBV4-3|NA|NA|TRBJ2-7
CASSQNVGPTYEQYF
TGCGCCAGCAGCCAAAACGTCGGTCCAACCTACGAGCAGTACTTC
>TRBV29-1|TRBD1|NA|TRBJ1-2
CSAYTGDPYGYTF
TGCAGCGCATACACAGGGGACCCCTATGGCTACACCTTC
>TRBV10-3|NA|few|TRBJ2-7
CAISESAHGSPFGVPEQYF
TGTGCCATCAGTGAGTCGGCCCACGGGAGTCCTTTCGGGGTTCCCGAGCAGTACTTC
>TRBV5-4|TRBD1|few|TRBJ1-2
CASSSPGQGKYGYTF
TGTGCCAGCAGCTCTCCTGGACAGGGGAAGTATGGCTACACCTTC
>TRBV28|TRBD1|NA|TRBJ1-4
CASSLLGTGITNEKLFF
TGTGCCAGCAGCTTGCTTGGGACAGGGATTACTAATGAAAAACTGTTTTTT
>TRBV7-9|TRBD1|NA|TRBJ2-7
CSSSAIPGQGTYEQYF
TGTTCCAGCAGCGCAATACCGGGACAGGGTACCTACGAGCAGTACTTC
>TRBV2|NA|NA|TRBJ2-3
CASSLRDTQYF
TGTGCCAGCAGCCTCAGAGATACGCAGTATTTT
>TRBV6-1|TRBD2|few|TRBJ2-2
CASTFSGTNTGELFF
TGTGCCAGCACCTTTAGCGGGACCAACACCGGGGAGCTGTTTTTT
>TRBV27|NA|once|TRBJ1-5
CASSQAGLSNQPQHF
TGTGCCAGCAGTCAAGCAGGGCTTAGCAATCAGCCCCAGCATTTT
>TRBV29-1|NA|few|TRBJ2-7
CSSLSGYEQYF
TGCAGCTCGCTTAGCGGATACGAGCAGTACTTC
>TRBV27|NA|NA|TRBJ1-3
CASSPRHTVMGNTIYF
TGTGCCAGCAGTCCACGCCACACCGTCATGGGAAACACCATATATTTT
>TRBV5-4|NA|NA|TRBJ1-2
CASSSQGDGYTF
TGTGCCAGCAGCTCACAGGGAGATGGCTACACCTTC
>TRBV28|TRBD2|NA|TRBJ2-7
CASSLKGGTSGVYEQYF
TGTGCCAGCAGTTTAAAGGGGGGGACTAGCGGGGTCTACGAGCAGTACTTC
>TRBV6-7|TRBD2|NA|TRBJ2-1
CASSWPTSGIGQFF
TGTGCCAGCAGTTGGCCGACTAGCGGGATTGGGCAGTTCTTC
>TRBV4-3|NA|NA|TRBJ2-3
CASSQDWRTESTDTQYF
TGCGCCAGCAGCCAAGATTGGCGGACAGAGAGCACAGATACGCAGTATTTT
>TRBV6-1|NA|NA|TRBJ1-5
CASQGTRLGNQPQHF
TGTGCCAGCCAGGGGACACGCCTGGGCAATCAGCCCCAGCATTTT
>TRBV30|TRBD2|NA|TRBJ2-1
CASLGLADYNEQFF
TGTGCCTCCCTCGGGCTAGCGGATTACAATGAGCAGTTCTTC
>TRBV6-1|TRBD2|NA|TRBJ2-1
CASSVGTSDYNEQFF
TGTGCCAGCAGTGTCGGGACTAGCGACTACAATGAGCAGTTCTTC
>TRBV5-1|TRBD2|NA|TRBJ2-1
CASSSDSLGTSGRGPYNEQFF
TGCGCCAGCAGCTCTGACTCGCTCGGGACTAGCGGGAGAGGGCCCTACAATGAGCAGTTCTTC
>TRBV28|TRBD1|NA|TRBJ1-4
CATTMGQGISNEKLFF
TGTGCCACCACCATGGGACAGGGGATATCTAATGAAAAACTGTTTTTT
>TRBV5-4|NA|NA|TRBJ2-1
CASSSEEADNEQFF
TGTGCCAGCAGCTCCGAGGAGGCGGACAATGAGCAGTTCTTC